This record looks at one T cell receptor beta chain sequence and its context. Its cognate antigen is unknown. The sample is drawn from a study of shared clonotypes between healthy human individuals. Study-level background: Three CD4 naive, three CD4 memory, two CD8 naive and one CD8 memory plate were used per donor. Study-level results: The represented genetic and exposure-history diversity was limited by the small number of donors. Naive CD4 clonotype sharing across several donors was around 5.5%. Incompleteness in sorted-subset sequencing, despite large depth, was shown by rarefaction.

Profiled with immunoSEQ multiplex PCR; TCRdb holds only in-frame clones, not every one. The sample holds roughly 2.6 million clones; approximately 90% are singletons and the top ten take about 0.13%. V was shortened by 3 bases and J by 4 bases, with 30 bases between the two germline ends. The CDR3 runs to 20 residues. Germline lookup yields CDR1 KGHSH and CDR2 LQKENI. This receptor was obtained from a man in his late teens or twenties in good health. The chain is built from TRBV18 and TRBJ2-5, with TRBD2 as a possible D gene (6 bases). Material: naive CD4+ T cells sorted from blood. Subset meaning: CD45RA+ positively selected. The CDR3 protein is CASSPQRLPWSGQGLETQYF. In DNA, the CDR3 is TGTGCCAGCTCACCTCAGCGGCTACCCTGGAGCGGGCAAGGCCTAGAGACCCAGTACTTC. Based on the CDR3 plus reference TRBV18 and TRBJ2-5, the full variable domain is NAGVMQNPRHLVRRRGQEARLRCSPMKGHSHVYWYRQLPEEGLKFMVYLQKENIIDESGMPKERFSAEFPKEGPSILRIQQVVRGDSAAYFCASSPQRLPWSGQGLETQYFGPGTRLLVL.